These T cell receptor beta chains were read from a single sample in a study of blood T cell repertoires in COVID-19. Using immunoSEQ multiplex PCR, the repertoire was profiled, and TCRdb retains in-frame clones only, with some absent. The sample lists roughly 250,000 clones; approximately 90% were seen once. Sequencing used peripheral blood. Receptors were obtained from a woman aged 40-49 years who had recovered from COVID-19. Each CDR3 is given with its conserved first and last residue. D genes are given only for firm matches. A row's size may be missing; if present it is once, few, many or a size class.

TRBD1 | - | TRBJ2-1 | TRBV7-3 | CASSLITGGTQFF | TGTGCCAGCAGCTTAATCACAGGGGGTACGCAGTTCTTC
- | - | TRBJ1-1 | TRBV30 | CAWSVRGGTEAFF | TGTGCCTGGAGTGTACGGGGGGGGACTGAAGCTTTCTTT
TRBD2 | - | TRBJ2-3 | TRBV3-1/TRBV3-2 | CASSQGEGGPGDTQYF | TGTGCCAGCAGCCAGGGGGAGGGAGGGCCTGGAGATACGCAGTATTTT
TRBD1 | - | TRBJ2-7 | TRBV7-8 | CASSLLGTGSLYEQYF | TGTGCCAGCAGCTTACTTGGGACAGGCTCCCTCTACGAGCAGTACTTC
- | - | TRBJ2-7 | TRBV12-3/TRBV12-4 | CASRALGGEQYF | TGTGCCAGCAGGGCCCTCGGCGGCGAGCAGTACTTC
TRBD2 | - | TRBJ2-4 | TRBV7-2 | CASSLAGPRENIQYF | TGTGCCAGCAGCTTAGCGGGCCCGCGGGAGAACATTCAGTACTTC
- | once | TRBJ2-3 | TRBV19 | CASSIGGTDTQYF | TGTGCCAGTAGTATCGGTGGCACAGATACGCAGTATTTT
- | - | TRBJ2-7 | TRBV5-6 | CASSLVGRALGGEQYF | TGTGCCAGCAGCTTGGTCGGCAGGGCCTTGGGGGGCGAGCAGTACTTC
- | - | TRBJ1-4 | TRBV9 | CASTGGGATNEKLFF | TGTGCCAGCACCGGCGGGGGGGCAACTAATGAAAAACTGTTTTTT
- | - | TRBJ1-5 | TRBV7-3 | CASSPQPGSQPQHF | TGTGCCAGCAGCCCACAACCAGGGTCTCAGCCCCAGCATTTT
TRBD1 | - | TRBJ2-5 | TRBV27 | CASSLSPTGLGTQYF | TGTGCCAGCAGTTTATCCCCGACAGGGTTGGGGACCCAGTACTTC
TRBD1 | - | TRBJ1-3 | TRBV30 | CARAGTVSGNTIYF | TGTGCCCGAGCCGGGACAGTCAGTGGAAACACCATATATTTT
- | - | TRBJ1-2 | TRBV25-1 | CASSEGGGAPNYGYTF | TGTGCCAGCAGTGAAGGGGGGGGCGCGCCTAACTATGGCTACACCTTC
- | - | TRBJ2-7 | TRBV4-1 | CASSHGGNYEQYF | TGCGCCAGCAGCCATGGCGGAAACTACGAGCAGTACTTC
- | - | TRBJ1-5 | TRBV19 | CASSWGPQPQHF | TGTGCCAGTAGTTGGGGGCCTCAGCCCCAGCATTTT
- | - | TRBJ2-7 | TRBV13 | CASSPPGTPYEQYF | TGTGCCAGCAGCCCCCCCGGGACACCTTACGAGCAGTACTTC
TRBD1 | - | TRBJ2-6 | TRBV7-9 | CASSSPGQGMSGANVLTF | TGTGCCAGCAGTTCTCCGGGACAGGGGATGTCTGGGGCCAACGTCCTGACTTTC
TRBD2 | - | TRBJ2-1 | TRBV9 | CASSITSGVSGEQFF | TGTGCCAGCAGCATAACTAGCGGGGTATCGGGTGAGCAGTTCTTC
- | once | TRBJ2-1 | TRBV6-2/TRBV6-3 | CASSPSSLRQFF | TGTGCCAGCAGCCCCTCCTCCTTGCGGCAGTTCTTC
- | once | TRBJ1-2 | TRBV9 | CTSSLGRQPGGYTF | TGTACCAGCAGCCTTGGGAGGCAACCGGGTGGCTACACCTTC
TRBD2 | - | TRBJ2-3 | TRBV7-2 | CASSLAGRLAGEWASTDTQYF | TGTGCCAGCAGCTTAGCCGGGCGGCTAGCGGGAGAGTGGGCGAGCACAGATACGCAGTATTTT
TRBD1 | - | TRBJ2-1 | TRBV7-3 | CASSPRGTGGLNEQFF | TGTGCCAGCAGCCCCCGCGGGACAGGGGGCCTCAATGAGCAGTTCTTC
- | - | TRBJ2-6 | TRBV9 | CASSPRGSGANVLTF | TGTGCCAGCAGCCCTAGGGGTTCTGGGGCCAACGTCCTGACTTTC
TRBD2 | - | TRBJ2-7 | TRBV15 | CATSRDGGAYEQYF | TGTGCCACCAGCAGAGATGGGGGGGCCTACGAGCAGTACTTC
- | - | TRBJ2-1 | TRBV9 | CASSVGSQGFEQFF | TGTGCCAGCAGCGTAGGTAGTCAGGGCTTTGAGCAGTTCTTC
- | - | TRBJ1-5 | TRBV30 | CAWSVGGAGNQPQHF | TGTGCCTGGAGTGTTGGGGGGGCGGGCAATCAGCCCCAGCATTTT
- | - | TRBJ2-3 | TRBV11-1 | CASSFRRGDTQYF | TGTGCCAGCAGCTTCCGGAGGGGAGATACGCAGTATTTT
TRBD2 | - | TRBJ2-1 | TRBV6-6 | CASSSRTSASYNEQFF | TGTGCCAGCAGTTCCCGGACTAGCGCCTCCTACAATGAGCAGTTCTTC
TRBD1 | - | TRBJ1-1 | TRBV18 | CASSPDRAPNTEAFF | TGTGCCAGCTCACCCGACAGGGCTCCGAACACTGAAGCTTTCTTT
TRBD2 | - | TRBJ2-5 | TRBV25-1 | CASSERLAGAETQYF | TGTGCCAGCAGTGAACGGCTAGCGGGGGCGGAGACCCAGTACTTC
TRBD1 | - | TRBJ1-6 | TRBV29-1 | CSVWTGANSPLHF | TGCAGCGTATGGACAGGGGCAAATTCACCCCTCCACTTT
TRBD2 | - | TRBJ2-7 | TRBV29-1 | CSVETSGRYEQYF | TGCAGCGTTGAGACTAGCGGGAGGTACGAGCAGTACTTC
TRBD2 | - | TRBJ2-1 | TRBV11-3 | CASSPGTTQAGQFF | TGTGCCAGCAGCCCAGGGACTACCCAAGCGGGGCAGTTCTTC
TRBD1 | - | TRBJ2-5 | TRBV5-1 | CASSLGTGQETQYF | TGCGCCAGCAGCTTGGGGACAGGCCAAGAGACCCAGTACTTC
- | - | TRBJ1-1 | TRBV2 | CATLKGGTMNTEAFF | TGTGCCACCCTGAAGGGGGGGACCATGAACACTGAAGCTTTCTTT
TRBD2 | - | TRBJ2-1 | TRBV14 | CASSQDGASGARNEQFF | TGTGCCAGCAGCCAAGACGGGGCTAGCGGGGCCCGGAATGAGCAGTTCTTC
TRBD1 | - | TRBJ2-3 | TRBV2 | CASRDLGQAPDTQYF | TGTGCCAGCAGGGACTTGGGACAGGCCCCAGATACGCAGTATTTT
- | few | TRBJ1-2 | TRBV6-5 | CASAPGPGGSYGYTF | TGTGCCAGCGCCCCGGGCCCCGGTGGGAGCTATGGCTACACCTTC
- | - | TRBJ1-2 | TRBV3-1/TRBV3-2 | CASSPRWRGYGYTF | TGTGCCAGCAGCCCCAGGTGGAGGGGCTATGGCTACACCTTC
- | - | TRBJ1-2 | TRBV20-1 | CSASPRAAYGYTF | TGCAGTGCTAGTCCCAGGGCGGCCTATGGCTACACCTTC
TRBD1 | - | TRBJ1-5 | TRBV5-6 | CASSLAGTGWDQPQHF | TGTGCCAGCAGCTTGGCAGGGACAGGGTGGGATCAGCCCCAGCATTTT
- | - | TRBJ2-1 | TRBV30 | CAWNPSSYNEQFF | TGTGCCTGGAACCCTAGCTCCTACAATGAGCAGTTCTTC